A few counts support the clone carrying this T cell receptor (beta chain). Its antigen is as yet unknown. These data originate in a study of T-cell memory formation after mild COVID-19. Across the study: TCR clusters largely stayed donor specific.

TCRdb processed the 5' RACE reads anew with MiXCR; each CDR3 protein has one entry. The sample has roughly 350,000 distinct CDR3 sequences, approximately 21% seen once. The CDR3 sequence is 15 residues long. In germline, CDR1 is SGHTA, CDR2 FQGNSA. The ends lost 5 bases at V and 5 bases at J; junction bases unmatched: 7. Study results and limitations: Memory from before infection featured some responding clones, which suggests cross-reactive memory joined. Balance between CD4 and CD8 was seen in clones contracting day 15 to 85, and a CD4+ lean was seen in later expanders. Clones which contracted sat mainly in CM and EM if CD4+, and in EMRA if CD8+.

This sequence was found in an adult woman who had mild COVID-19 (a few samples of this study predate the infection). Cell type and time point are not known. The sequenced sample was PBMCs or a T cell subset sorted from them (not recorded which). The chain combines TRBV7-2 with TRBJ2-3, with 10 nucleotides matching TRBD2. The CDR3 spells CASSGQRGGIDTQYF. The CDR3 DNA is TGTGCCAGCAGCGGTCAGCGGGGGGGGATAGATACGCAGTATTTT.